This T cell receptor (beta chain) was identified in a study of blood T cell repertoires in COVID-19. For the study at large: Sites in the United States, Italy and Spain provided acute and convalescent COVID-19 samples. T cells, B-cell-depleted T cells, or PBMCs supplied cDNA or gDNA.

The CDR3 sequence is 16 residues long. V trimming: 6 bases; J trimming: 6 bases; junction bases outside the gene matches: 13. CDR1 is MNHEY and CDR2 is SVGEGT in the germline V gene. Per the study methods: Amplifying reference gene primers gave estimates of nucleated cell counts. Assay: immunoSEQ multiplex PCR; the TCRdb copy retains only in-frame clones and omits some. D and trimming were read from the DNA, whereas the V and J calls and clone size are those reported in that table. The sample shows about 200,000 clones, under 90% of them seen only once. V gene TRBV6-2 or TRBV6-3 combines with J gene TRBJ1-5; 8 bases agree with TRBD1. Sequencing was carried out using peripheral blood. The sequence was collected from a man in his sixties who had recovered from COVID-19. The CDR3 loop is CASSLRLDRVRQPQHF. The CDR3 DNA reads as TGTGCCAGCAGCCTCCGCCTGGACAGGGTTCGTCAGCCCCAGCATTTT.